Below, one TCR beta chain is given with its context. The sample is drawn from a study of cytomegalovirus exposure and HLA in healthy donors. Germline values: CDR1 MNHNS, CDR2 SASEGT. This CDR3 is built from 15 residues. Unmatched junction bases numbered 8, after V lost 11 bases and J lost 3 bases. 13 Jbeta primers and 60 Vbeta primers were used for the PCR. Profiling relied on immunoSEQ multiplex PCR, and the TCRdb table lists in-frame clones only, not all of them. This sample has 160,000 or so clones, with around 74% found just once. The rearrangement links TRBV6-1 to TRBJ1-3, with TRBD1 matching over 12 bases. The TCR was taken from a woman under 40 in good health and CMV-seronegative. Material for sequencing was PBMCs. CDR3: CAAGGQGAYGNTIYF. Here the CDR3 DNA reads TGTGCCGCGGGGGGACAGGGGGCTTATGGAAACACCATATATTTT.